One sample yielded the 12 T cell receptor beta chains listed below, sequenced in a study of graft-versus-host responses after intestinal transplantation. Measured with immunoSEQ multiplex PCR; TCRdb has only the in-frame clones, and not every one. The sample has some 5,200 clones; just over 25% are singletons. The source was alloreactive CD4+ T cells from a mixed lymphocyte reaction culture, collected before transplantation. Subset noted: CFSE-low proliferating T cells sorted from roughly 6-day pre-transplant mixed lymphocyte reaction (GvH or HvG direction). Receptors originate from a human patient who was an organ donor for intestinal transplantation.

In its sample, this clone was seen a few times. The chain has TRBV7-2 and TRBJ2-7, with D perhaps TRBD2 (5 bases). From germline, CDR1 is SGHTA and CDR2 FQGNSA. V dropped 1 base and J dropped 2 bases, with 12 bases sitting between them. This CDR3 is 15 amino acids long. The CDR3 spells CASSLEAGRTYEQYF. The DNA for the CDR3 is TGTGCCAGCAGCTTAGAGGCGGGCAGGACCTACGAGCAGTACTTC.

A few counts support this clone. The rearrangement uses TRBV30 and TRBJ1-1, with 8 bases fitting TRBD1. The CDR3 length is 14 residues. Germline V CDR1 and CDR2: GTSNPN, SVGIG (reference sequence). J gave up 5 bases and V 3 bases, and 8 bases lay outside the gene matches. Here the CDR3 reads CAWRGDRSHTEAFF. In DNA form, the CDR3 reads TGTGCCTGGAGGGGGGACAGGTCACATACTGAAGCTTTCTTT. Full variable domain (remainder filled in from reference TRBV30 and TRBJ1-1): SQTIHQWPATLVQPVGSPLSLECTVEGTSNPNLYWYRQAAGRGLQLLFYSVGIGQISSEVPQNLSASRPQDRQFILSSKKLLLSDSGFYLCAWRGDRSHTEAFFGQGTRLTVV.

CDR3 sequence (DNA): TGTGCCAGCAGCGGGGGACTAGCGGGGGCCCCCTACGAGCAGTACTTC. Residues: CASSGGLAGAPYEQYF. The chain has TRBV5-4 and TRBJ2-7; 14 bases align to TRBD2. V gave up 4 bases and J gave up 2 bases; unmatched junction bases: 5. This CDR3 is built from 16 residues. The germline gives CDR1 SGHNT, CDR2 YYREEE (reference sequence).

This clone occurred a few times. The chain links TRBV4-2 to TRBJ2-7; maybe TRBD2 (7 bases). Deletions cut 3 bases from V and 7 bases from J, with 22 bases between. Germline V gives CDR1 LGHNA, CDR2 YNFKEQ. The CDR3 loop spans 16 amino acids. CDR3: CASSHGLGGPLWEQYF. CDR3 DNA: TGTGCCAGCAGCCATGGGCTCGGGGGGCCCCTCTGGGAGCAGTACTTC.

The V gene is TRBV14, the J gene TRBJ1-3; 7 positions agree with TRBD1. Germline CDR1 reads SGHDN; CDR2 reads FVKESK. The CDR3 sequence is 15 residues long. Unmatched junction bases numbered 6, after V lost 5 bases and J lost 2 bases. The CDR3 DNA sequence: TGTGCCAGCAGCAGACAGGGAGTGCCTGGAAACACCATATATTTT. Translating gives CASSRQGVPGNTIYF.

CDR3 DNA: TGTGCCAGCGGAAGGGGGCGCGTTGGGGATTCACCCCTCCACTTT. Translation gives CASGRGRVGDSPLHF. The chain recombines TRBV7-3 with TRBJ1-6, with TRBD1 matching 7 bases. The CDR3 length is 15 residues. V dropped 8 bases and J dropped 8; count of bases not matched to a gene: 12. Germline assignment: CDR1 SGHTA and CDR2 FQGTGA.

CDR3 nucleotide sequence: TGTGCCAGCTCCTCTCCAGGGGCCGCTAACTATGGCTACACCTTC. As protein: CASSSPGAANYGYTF. The V and J genes are TRBV18 and TRBJ1-2; perhaps TRBD1 as D (6 bases). The CDR3 length is 15 residues. Trimming took off 6 bases at V and 0 bases at J, with 14 bases between the two ends. The germline V gene encodes CDR1 KGHSH and CDR2 LQKENI.

This clone was counted a few times. The chain has TRBV5-8 and TRBJ1-3; tentative D call: TRBD1 (6 bases). This CDR3 has 16 amino acids. V was cut by 4 bases and J by 2 bases, with 16 bases left in between. From germline, CDR1 is SGHTS and CDR2 YDEGEE. The CDR3 region is CASSAGGGRAGNTIYF. In DNA form, the CDR3 reads TGTGCCAGCAGCGCGGGGGGGGGCAGGGCTGGAAACACCATATATTTT.

The gene calls are TRBV7-2 and TRBJ2-1; maybe TRBD1 (5 bases). Trimming pared 3 bases from V and 2 bases from J, leaving 11 bases between. Per germline, CDR1 SGHTA and CDR2 FQGNSA. The CDR3 spans 15 residues. The CDR3 sequence is CASSLDIGTYNEQFF. The CDR3 DNA sequence: TGTGCCAGCAGCTTGGACATCGGAACCTACAATGAGCAGTTCTTC.

Sample share makes this clone medium-sized. The V gene is TRBV30, the J gene TRBJ1-5, with D unclear. With 2 bases removed from V and 0 bases from J, the gap between germline ends came to 14 bases. This CDR3 spans 16 amino acids. CDR1 is GTSNPN and CDR2 is SVGIG in the germline V gene (reference sequence). The CDR3 DNA follows: TGTGCCTGGAGTATGGGAGGGCTGTATAGCAATCAGCCCCAGCATTTT. This codes for CAWSMGGLYSNQPQHF. The full variable domain, with the rest looked up from reference TRBV30 and TRBJ1-5, is SQTIHQWPATLVQPVGSPLSLECTVEGTSNPNLYWYRQAAGRGLQLLFYSVGIGQISSEVPQNLSASRPQDRQFILSSKKLLLSDSGFYLCAWSMGGLYSNQPQHFGDGTRLSIL.

This clone rates as medium-sized (0.01 to 0.1%). The chain combines TRBV5-1 with TRBJ2-7; a possible D gene is TRBD2 (7 bases). The CDR3 runs 16 residues. V was shortened by 0 bases and J by 2 bases, with 15 bases between the two germline ends. Germline V lookup: CDR1 SGHRS, CDR2 YFSETQ. CDR3: CASSLGGGAPTYEQYF. In DNA form, the CDR3 reads TGCGCCAGCAGCTTGGGAGGGGGGGCGCCGACCTACGAGCAGTACTTC.

The chain has TRBV5-5 and TRBJ2-7; 11 positions agree with TRBD1. V dropped 4 bases and J dropped 10; count of bases not matched to a gene: 19. CDR1 and CDR2 (germline): SGHKS, YYEKEE (reference sequence). CDR3 length: 17 amino acids. In DNA form, the CDR3 reads TGTGCCAGCAGCCAAGACCCGACCGGGACAGGGGGTATTGTACAGTACTTC. Translating it yields CASSQDPTGTGGIVQYF.